The 9 T cell receptor beta chains listed next were all sequenced from one sample in a study of blood T cells in healthy people across ages. Using a J-beta primer mix together with a sample-barcoded 5' primer, a second PCR was run for roughly 7 to 11 cycles. From the 5' RACE reads, TCRdb called clonotypes with MiXCR, one entry per CDR3 protein. This table holds fewer than 2,000,000 distinct CDR3 sequences, 34% found once. Sequenced material: blood. The receptors were gathered from a woman in her twenties or thirties in good health.

The chain recombines TRBV7-9 with TRBJ2-7, with 12 bases matching TRBD1. The germline CDR1 and CDR2 sequences are SEHNR and FQNEAQ (reference sequence). The CDR3 runs 15 residues. J gave up 7 bases and V 2 bases, and 6 bases lay outside the gene matches. CDR3 amino acids: CASSLWGQGAWEQYF. The CDR3 coding sequence is TGTGCCAGCAGCTTATGGGGACAGGGGGCGTGGGAGCAGTACTTC.

This clonotype has a count of ten or more. The V gene is TRBV20-1, the J gene TRBJ2-5; 13 bases agree with TRBD2. Germline values: CDR1 DFQATT, CDR2 SNEGSKA (reference sequence). V shed 3 bases and J 2 bases; nucleotides not matched to a gene: 6. The CDR3 is 16 residues long. Here the CDR3 DNA reads TGCAGTGCTAGCTGGGGACTAGCGGGGAAACAAGAGACCCAGTACTTC. Translated, it gives CSASWGLAGKQETQYF.

This clonotype was seen a few times. The chain is built from TRBV6-6 and TRBJ1-3, with D unresolved. CDR1 is MNHNY, CDR2 SVGAGI, per germline (reference sequence). CDR3 length: 14 amino acids. V was shortened by 6 bases and J by 4 bases, with 13 bases between the two germline ends. The CDR3 bases are TGTGCCAGCAGCCTGGCGGGAGGGGGAAACACCATATATTTT. It is translated as CASSLAGGGNTIYF.

This clonotype was counted only a few times. The chain uses TRBV20-1 and TRBJ2-1; tentatively, D is TRBD2 (6 bases). Trimming removed 3 bases from V and 2 bases from J, with 11 bases in between. Germline V CDR1 and CDR2: DFQATT, SNEGSKA (reference sequence). This CDR3 is 14 amino acids long. The CDR3 sequence is CSASPRLAYNEQFF. Written as DNA, the CDR3 is TGCAGTGCTAGCCCCCGACTAGCCTACAATGAGCAGTTCTTC.

This clonotype was seen more than once but under ten times. The chain is built from TRBV7-2 and TRBJ1-5; D might be TRBD1 (6 bases). Germline V CDR1 and CDR2: SGHTA, FQGNSA. This CDR3 comprises 15 residues. With 3 bases removed from V and 4 bases from J, the gap between germline ends came to 13 bases. The DNA for the CDR3 is TGTGCCAGCAGCTTCTCCGGGACACCTAATCAGCCCCAGCATTTT. The encoded protein is CASSFSGTPNQPQHF.

The rearrangement links TRBV18 to TRBJ2-3; D uncertain. V gave up 8 bases and J gave up 4 bases, with 7 bases separating them. CDR3 length equals 11 residues. CDR1 is KGHSH, CDR2 LQKENI, per germline. This CDR3 is CASTISDTQYF. In nucleotides, the CDR3 is TGTGCCAGCACAATTTCAGATACGCAGTATTTT.

J is TRBJ2-1 and V is TRBV28; the D is unclear. This CDR3 has 14 residues. V was clipped by 8 bases and J by 3 bases, with 14 bases between them. The V gene's germline CDR1 is MDHEN and CDR2 SYDVKM. The DNA of the CDR3 is TGTGCCAGCCTCGGCTTTGAAGGCTACAATGAGCAGTTCTTC. Translating gives CASLGFEGYNEQFF.

The chain combines TRBV4-2 with TRBJ2-2, with TRBD2 identical over 13 bases. The CDR3 extends over 16 amino acids. V lost 4 bases and J lost 2; bases outside the gene matches: 1. CDR1 and CDR2 from the germline V gene are LGHNA and YNFKEQ. CDR3 sequence: CASSRTSGGNTGELFF. The CDR3 DNA is TGTGCCAGCAGCCGGACTAGCGGGGGAAACACCGGGGAGCTGTTTTTT.

This clonotype was found a few times. The chain uses TRBV28 and TRBJ2-1; TRBD1 matches at 9 bases. The CDR3 totals 15 residues. The germline CDR1 and CDR2 sequences are MDHEN and SYDVKM. J lost 7 bases, V lost 5 bases, and 9 bases had no gene match. CDR3 nucleotide sequence: TGTGCCAGCAGTCCGACGGGACAGGGTAGGAATGAGCAGTTCTTC. This codes for CASSPTGQGRNEQFF.